The 11 T cell receptor beta chains given below trace back to one sample, sequenced in a study of blood T cell repertoires in COVID-19. The data were produced by immunoSEQ multiplex PCR, yet TCRdb's version contains in-frame clones alone and is incomplete. Here the sample spans more than 120,000 clones, approximately 80% being singletons. Specimen: PBMCs or T cells enriched from blood (not recorded which). The receptors were sampled from a man aged 45-60 years in a cohort exposed to, infected with or recovered from COVID-19 (not recorded which).

In its sample, this clone was seen a few times. The chain employs TRBV7-9 and TRBJ2-1; 9 positions agree with TRBD2. Germline loops: CDR1 SEHNR, CDR2 FQNEAQ (reference sequence). With V trimmed by 6 bases and J by 6 bases, 9 bases remained unmatched. This CDR3 contains 15 residues. The CDR3: CASRNSGGGTNEQFF. The CDR3 DNA reads TGTGCCAGCAGAAATAGCGGGGGAGGAACCAATGAGCAGTTCTTC.

This chain uses TRBV3-1 (or the pseudogene TRBV3-2) with TRBJ2-2, with D unresolved. With 4 bases removed from V and 5 bases from J, the gap between germline ends came to 11 bases. Germline V gene sequence: CDR1 LGHDT, CDR2 YNNKEL (reference sequence). CDR3 length: 14 residues. CDR3 sequence (DNA): TGTGCCAGCAGCCTCCAGACTGTTACCGGGGAGCTGTTTTTT. Translation gives CASSLQTVTGELFF.

In this sample, this clone turned up once. V usage is TRBV4-2 and J usage is TRBJ2-2; D not certain. The CDR3 totals 14 residues. Trimming left V 0 bases short and J 1 base short, with 3 bases between. From germline, CDR1 is LGHNA and CDR2 YNFKEQ. CDR3 sequence: CASSQDMNTGELFF. As DNA, the CDR3 is TGTGCCAGCAGCCAAGATATGAACACCGGGGAGCTGTTTTTT.

The chain recombines TRBV4-3 with TRBJ2-5, with 7 positions matching TRBD1. The length of the CDR3 is 15 residues. Per germline, CDR1 LGHNA and CDR2 YSLEER. J was trimmed by 1 base and V by 0 bases; bases with no gene match: 2. The CDR3 coding sequence is TGCGCCAGCAGCCAAGATGGGGACAGCCAAGAGACCCAGTACTTC. Translated, it gives CASSQDGDSQETQYF.

The table lists this clone with a count of one. The chain links TRBV5-5 to TRBJ2-4; 9 bases are shared with TRBD2. This CDR3 comprises 16 residues. V was clipped by 2 bases and J by 6 bases; unmatched bases: 9. CDR1 and CDR2 from the germline V gene are SGHKS and YYEKEE (reference sequence). CDR3 protein: CASSFTSSGASNIQYF. The CDR3 DNA reads TGTGCCAGCAGCTTCACATCTAGCGGGGCTTCAAACATTCAGTACTTC.

The chain combines TRBV5-8 with TRBJ1-2, with D possibly TRBD1 on 6 matching bases. The CDR3 extends over 15 amino acids. CDR1 is SGHTS and CDR2 is YDEGEE in the germline V gene. V was pared by 3 bases and J by 1 base, with 13 bases between. CDR3 sequence: CASSSTGRINYGYTF. The CDR3 DNA is TGTGCCAGCAGCTCAACAGGGCGGATTAACTATGGCTACACCTTC. Full variable domain (outside the CDR3, taken from reference TRBV5-8 and TRBJ1-2): EAGVTQSPTHLIKTRGQQATLRCSPISGHTSVYWYQQALGLGLQFLLWYDEGEERNRGNFPPRFSGRQFPNYSSELNVNALELEDSALYLCASSSTGRINYGYTFGSGTRLTVV.

The gene calls are TRBV5-5 and TRBJ1-1; D remains ambiguous. The V and J ends lost 4 bases and 7 bases respectively, with 14 bases between them. Germline V gene data show CDR1 as SGHKS and CDR2 as YYEKEE (reference sequence). The CDR3 is made up of 13 amino acids. The CDR3 nucleotides are TGTGCCAGCAGCCCCTTTCATGGGCGTGAAGCTTTCTTT. The encoded protein is CASSPFHGREAFF.

The gene calls are TRBV28 and TRBJ2-1; 8 nucleotides line up with TRBD1. Germline CDR1 reads MDHEN; CDR2 reads SYDVKM. This CDR3 has 17 residues. J was trimmed by 2 bases and V by 2 bases; bases with no gene match: 8. The CDR3 nucleotides are TGTGCCAGCAGTTTACTAACAGGGGGGTCACCCTACAATGAGCAGTTCTTC. Translated: CASSLLTGGSPYNEQFF.

The V gene is TRBV15, the J gene TRBJ2-5; TRBD2 is a possible D gene (6 bases). Germline lookup yields CDR1 LNHNV and CDR2 YYDKDF (reference sequence). The CDR3 runs to 16 residues. The V gene lost 1 base and the J gene lost 5 bases, with 17 bases spanning the gap. Here the CDR3 DNA reads TGTGCCACCAGCAGAGCTGACGCATTGGAGGGGGAGACCCAGTACTTC. It yields the protein CATSRADALEGETQYF.

The gene calls are TRBV4-3 and TRBJ2-6, with D unclear. The germline V and J ends were trimmed by 1 base and 0 bases, with 10 bases remaining between them. The CDR3 length is 17 residues. CDR1 is LGHNA and CDR2 is YSLEER in the germline V gene. CDR3: CASSQGGGSSGANVLTF. CDR3 nucleotides: TGCGCCAGCAGCCAAGGAGGCGGTTCCTCTGGGGCCAACGTCCTGACTTTC.

The V and J genes are TRBV7-9 and TRBJ1-4; D is perhaps TRBD1 (5 bases). The germline V gene encodes CDR1 SEHNR and CDR2 FQNEAQ (reference sequence). Trimming left V 1 base short and J 5 bases short, with 11 bases between. This CDR3 contains 15 residues. The CDR3 DNA sequence: TGTGCCAGCAGCTTAGAAGGGGCCCCCAATGAAAAACTGTTTTTT. Translating it yields CASSLEGAPNEKLFF. Full variable domain (remainder filled in from reference TRBV7-9 and TRBJ1-4): DTGVSQNPRHKITKRGQNVTFRCDPISEHNRLYWYRQTLGQGPEFLTYFQNEAQLEKSRLLSDRFSAERPKGSFSTLEIQRTEQGDSAMYLCASSLEGAPNEKLFFGSGTQLSVL.